The rows below give T cell receptor beta chains drawn from one sample of a study of blood T cell repertoires in COVID-19. Assay used: immunoSEQ multiplex PCR; TCRdb lists only in-frame clones, some missing. The sample yields hundreds of thousands of clones, about 86% seen once. Material: peripheral blood. The receptors stem from a woman of 80 years or more with acute or convalescent COVID-19. Each CDR3 is given with its conserved first and last residue. The order of the fields is D gene, V gene, J gene, clone size, CDR3 protein, CDR3 DNA. D genes are given only for firm matches. Clone sizes are given selectively: once, few, many, or a class where the clone is expanded.

>-|TRBV19|TRBJ2-2|-
CASSIQKANTGELFF
TGTGCCAGTAGTATACAGAAAGCGAACACCGGGGAGCTGTTTTTT
>TRBD1|TRBV18|TRBJ2-3|once
CASSFRQGYTDTQYF
TGTGCCAGCTCATTCCGACAGGGGTACACAGATACGCAGTATTTT
>-|TRBV21-1|TRBJ1-1|-
CASSSLGGGGACEGRNTEAFF
TGTGCCAGCAGCAGCCTAGGCGGGGGGGGCGCATGTGAGGGTAGGAACACTGAAGCTTTCTTT
>-|TRBV3-1/TRBV3-2|TRBJ1-1|once
CASSQVKGAEAFF
TGTGCCAGCAGCCAAGTGAAGGGAGCTGAAGCTTTCTTT
>TRBD1|TRBV13|TRBJ1-5|-
CASSFGQGSNQPQHF
TGTGCCAGCAGCTTTGGACAGGGTAGCAATCAGCCCCAGCATTTT
>-|TRBV11-2|TRBJ1-1|-
CASSLYVPSMNTEAFF
TGTGCCAGCAGCTTATATGTTCCCAGTATGAACACTGAAGCTTTCTTT
>-|TRBV4-1|TRBJ1-4|once
CASSQGWGRNEKLFF
TGCGCCAGCAGCCAAGGATGGGGCCGTAATGAAAAACTGTTTTTT
>TRBD1|TRBV6-1|TRBJ1-2|-
CASSSGQGSAYGYTF
TGTGCCAGCAGTTCAGGACAGGGGTCTGCTTATGGCTACACCTTC
>TRBD1|TRBV2|TRBJ1-5|-
CASKEQGISNQPQHF
TGTGCCAGCAAAGAACAGGGGATTAGCAATCAGCCCCAGCATTTT
>TRBD1|TRBV27|TRBJ1-4|-
CASRRDSRNEKLFF
TGTGCCAGCAGGCGGGACAGCCGTAATGAAAAACTGTTTTTT
>-|TRBV27|TRBJ1-4|-
CASSSQGWEKLFF
TGTGCCAGCAGTTCACAGGGTTGGGAAAAACTGTTTTTT
>-|TRBV7-3|TRBJ2-7|-
CASTRNSHYEQYF
TGTGCCAGCACAAGGAACAGCCACTACGAGCAGTACTTC
>-|TRBV7-3|TRBJ2-5|once
CASSLSGTTAAQYF
TGTGCCAGCAGCTTATCCGGGACAACAGCGGCCCAGTACTTC
>TRBD2|TRBV30|TRBJ2-3|-
CAWSVGGGAPDTQYF
TGTGCCTGGAGTGTAGGCGGGGGGGCCCCAGATACGCAGTATTTT
>TRBD1|TRBV2|TRBJ1-1|-
CATATTGGWTEAFF
TGTGCCACCGCCACCACAGGGGGTTGGACTGAAGCTTTCTTT
>TRBD1|TRBV7-3|TRBJ2-1|-
CASSPGTGLGENNEQFF
TGTGCCAGCAGCCCCGGGACAGGGCTCGGGGAAAACAATGAGCAGTTCTTC
>-|TRBV18|TRBJ1-3|few
CASSPQGKGSGNTIYF
TGTGCCAGCTCACCACAGGGGAAGGGCTCTGGAAACACCATATATTTT
>TRBD1|TRBV4-1|TRBJ1-5|-
CASSRMTGGGQPQHF
TGCGCCAGCAGCCGAATGACAGGGGGCGGGCAGCCCCAGCATTTT
>TRBD1|TRBV15|TRBJ2-5|-
CATSDRGLGETQYF
TGTGCCACCTCGGACAGGGGGCTGGGAGAGACCCAGTACTTC
>TRBD1|TRBV5-1|TRBJ1-2|-
CASSPRQGGYGYTF
TGCGCCAGCAGCCCCCGACAGGGTGGCTATGGCTACACCTTC
>TRBD1|TRBV5-4|TRBJ1-4|-
CASSFDRTGEKLFF
TGTGCCAGCAGCTTTGACAGGACAGGTGAAAAACTGTTTTTT
>TRBD1|TRBV28|TRBJ1-2|once
CASSWDSTKANYGYTF
TGTGCCAGCAGTTGGGACAGCACTAAAGCTAACTATGGCTACACCTTC
>TRBD1|TRBV5-8|TRBJ1-3|-
CASSQGQGAGNTIYF
TGTGCCAGCAGCCAAGGACAGGGCGCTGGAAACACCATATATTTT
>-|TRBV6-5|TRBJ1-5|-
CASSYSVEGNQPQHF
TGTGCCAGCAGTTACTCGGTCGAGGGCAATCAGCCCCAGCATTTT
>TRBD1|TRBV7-9|TRBJ1-3|once
CASSLDRRSGNTIYF
TGTGCCAGCAGCTTGGACAGGCGCTCTGGAAACACCATATATTTT
>TRBD1|TRBV12-5|TRBJ1-2|-
CASGFLQGAYTF
TGTGCTAGTGGTTTCCTACAGGGGGCGTACACCTTC
>TRBD1|TRBV6-5|TRBJ2-2|-
CASSYQGAGELFF
TGTGCCAGCAGTTACCAGGGGGCCGGGGAGCTGTTTTTT
>TRBD1|TRBV2|TRBJ2-2|-
CASMKGTGGRAHTGELFF
TGTGCCAGCATGAAGGGGACAGGGGGCCGGGCGCACACCGGGGAGCTGTTTTTT
>-|TRBV21-1|TRBJ1-2|few
CASIIDMDGYTF
TGTGCCAGCATCATCGACATGGATGGCTACACCTTC
>-|TRBV5-4|TRBJ2-7|-
CASSRGGPGDSVNYEQYF
TGTGCCAGCAGCCGTGGGGGGCCTGGGGACAGCGTAAACTACGAGCAGTACTTC
>-|TRBV5-1|TRBJ1-2|-
CASSDRSGGYGYTF
TGCGCCAGCAGCGACCGGTCGGGGGGCTATGGCTACACCTTC
>-|TRBV27|TRBJ1-6|-
CASGGGKNNSPLHF
TGTGCCAGCGGGGGGGGTAAAAATAATTCACCCCTCCACTTT
>TRBD1|TRBV27|TRBJ1-1|-
CASRGTAEIEAFF
TGTGCCAGCAGGGGGACAGCGGAGATTGAAGCTTTCTTT
>TRBD1|TRBV3-1/TRBV3-2|TRBJ2-6|-
CASSQGQNSGANVLTF
TGTGCCAGCAGCCAGGGACAGAACTCTGGGGCCAACGTCCTGACTTTC
>-|TRBV2|TRBJ1-4|few
CASSYRSTNEKLFF
TGTGCCAGCAGTTACAGGTCCACTAATGAAAAACTGTTTTTT
>-|TRBV2|TRBJ1-1|-
CASRTGEAFF
TGTGCCAGCAGGACAGGAGAAGCTTTCTTT
>TRBD1|TRBV7-6|TRBJ1-2|-
CASSAQTGPNYGYTF
TGTGCCAGCAGCGCCCAGACAGGGCCTAACTATGGCTACACCTTC
>-|TRBV5-4|TRBJ2-7|-
CASSPADSYEQYF
TGTGCCAGCAGCCCCGCGGACTCCTACGAGCAGTACTTC
>-|TRBV14|TRBJ1-6|-
CASSQRENSPLHF
TGTGCCAGCAGCCAGAGGGAGAATTCACCCCTCCACTTT
>-|TRBV11-2|TRBJ2-7|-
CASSESHWALEQYF
TGTGCCAGCAGCGAAAGTCATTGGGCCCTCGAGCAGTACTTC
>TRBD1|TRBV3-1/TRBV3-2|TRBJ2-5|-
CASSPDRGWETQYF
TGTGCCAGCAGCCCTGACAGGGGGTGGGAGACCCAGTACTTC
>-|TRBV7-9|TRBJ1-2|-
CASSPWDTMGGYTF
TGTGCCAGCAGCCCCTGGGACACCATGGGAGGCTACACCTTC
>-|TRBV19|TRBJ2-1|few
CASSIPQGLDNEQFF
TGTGCCAGTAGTATCCCCCAGGGGCTGGACAATGAGCAGTTCTTC
>-|TRBV25-1|TRBJ2-7|few
CARRRSDGSYEQYF
TGTGCCAGGCGGAGGTCGGACGGGTCCTACGAGCAGTACTTC